Listed below are T cell receptor beta chains from one sample, sequenced in a study of T cells in Graves' hyperthyroidism and ophthalmopathy. TCRdb re-called the multiplex PCR reads with MiXCR, one entry per CDR3 protein. This table has 490,000 or so distinct CDR3 sequences, 20% appearing once. Material: blood. These receptors were collected from a man aged 35-49 years with Graves' ophthalmopathy. Both conserved end residues are part of each CDR3. D genes are given only for firm matches. Clone size is shown for a subset of rows, as once, few, many or a class of expanded clone.

NA,TRBJ1-2,TRBV3-1,NA,CASSQGSRGYGYTF,TGTGCCAGCAGCCAAGGGTCTAGGGGCTATGGCTACACCTTC
NA,TRBJ2-7,TRBV3-1,NA,CASSHQNSYEQYF,TGTGCCAGCAGCCACCAAAACTCCTACGAGCAGTACTTC
TRBD1,TRBJ1-2,TRBV6-1,NA,CAIGTGGNYGYTF,TGTGCCATCGGGACAGGGGGCAACTATGGCTACACCTTC
NA,TRBJ1-1,TRBV25-1,few,CASSPSRGMNTEAFF,TGTGCCAGCAGTCCGTCGAGGGGCATGAACACTGAAGCTTTCTTT
TRBD2,TRBJ2-1,TRBV24-1,NA,CATSEGLERGEQFF,TGTGCCACCAGTGAGGGGCTGGAGCGGGGTGAGCAGTTCTTC
TRBD1,TRBJ2-7,TRBV19,few,CASTLSRDRVSYEQYF,TGTGCCAGTACCCTTAGCCGGGACAGGGTGTCCTACGAGCAGTACTTC
TRBD2,TRBJ2-7,TRBV9,few,CASSVGAGVVSEQYF,TGTGCCAGCAGCGTAGGGGCGGGAGTTGTGTCCGAGCAGTACTTC
NA,TRBJ2-3,TRBV7-9,many,CASSLAGVVHTQYF,TGTGCCAGCAGCTTAGCGGGAGTTGTCCATACGCAGTATTTT
TRBD2,TRBJ2-7,TRBV2,many,CASSLQRGGSYEQYF,TGTGCCAGCAGTCTACAGCGCGGGGGCTCCTACGAGCAGTACTTC
NA,TRBJ1-1,TRBV11-2,many,CASLVGERTEAFF,TGTGCCAGCTTAGTGGGGGAGAGGACTGAAGCTTTCTTT
TRBD1,TRBJ2-7,TRBV27,NA,CASRTGGNYEQYF,TGTGCCAGCCGAACAGGGGGTAACTACGAGCAGTACTTC
NA,TRBJ2-3,TRBV30,many,CAWSGGVRVGDTQYF,TGTGCCTGGAGTGGTGGGGTACGGGTCGGAGATACGCAGTATTTT
TRBD1,TRBJ2-7,TRBV9,NA,CASSVQGADEQYF,TGTGCCAGCAGCGTCCAGGGGGCTGACGAGCAGTACTTC
NA,TRBJ2-1,TRBV20-1,many,CSATRGNEQFF,TGCAGTGCTACTCGGGGGAATGAGCAGTTCTTC
NA,TRBJ1-1,TRBV30,many,CAWTRVWDTEAFF,TGTGCCTGGACCCGAGTTTGGGACACTGAAGCTTTCTTT
TRBD1,TRBJ1-2,TRBV3-1,NA,CASSPPGQGSYGYTF,TGTGCCAGCAGCCCTCCGGGACAGGGCTCTTATGGCTACACCTTC
NA,TRBJ2-3,TRBV28,many,CASSPSLGSGDTQYF,TGTGCCAGCAGTCCCAGCCTCGGCTCGGGAGATACGCAGTATTTT
NA,TRBJ1-1,TRBV20-1,many,CSAAKLGTNTEAFF,TGCAGTGCGGCCAAGCTGGGGACGAACACTGAAGCTTTCTTT
NA,TRBJ1-2,TRBV27,NA,CASSFLTERGRRRGYTF,TGTGCCAGCAGTTTTCTTACAGAGCGGGGGCGCCGGAGAGGCTACACCTTC
TRBD2,TRBJ2-3,TRBV20-1,many,CSARLIAGADTQYF,TGCAGTGCTAGGCTGATAGCGGGAGCAGATACGCAGTATTTT
NA,TRBJ2-7,TRBV24-1,NA,CATSKRGTRDSGGVSYEQYF,TGTGCCACCAGTAAGCGGGGAACTAGAGATTCAGGGGGAGTTTCCTACGAGCAGTACTTC
NA,TRBJ1-5,TRBV6-5,NA,CASSYERGQPQHF,TGTGCCAGCAGTTACGAGAGGGGTCAGCCCCAGCATTTT
NA,TRBJ1-1,TRBV6-1,few,CASSLGVYTEAFF,TGTGCCAGCAGTTTGGGGGTGTACACTGAAGCTTTCTTT
NA,TRBJ1-2,TRBV5-5,few,CASTPRAPYGYTF,TGTGCCAGTACCCCTAGGGCTCCCTATGGCTACACCTTC
TRBD2,TRBJ2-1,TRBV11-2,NA,CASCLAGGRGEQFF,TGTGCCAGTTGCCTAGCGGGTGGCCGGGGTGAGCAGTTCTTC
NA,TRBJ1-1,TRBV29-1,NA,CSVDLGGMNTEAFF,TGCAGCGTTGACTTGGGGGGGATGAACACTGAAGCTTTCTTT
TRBD2,TRBJ2-1,TRBV4-2,NA,CASTQAGGLGEQFF,TGTGCCAGCACTCAAGCGGGAGGATTGGGTGAGCAGTTCTTC
NA,TRBJ2-3,TRBV5-1,NA,CASSFRGELTTDTQYF,TGCGCCAGCAGCTTCAGGGGAGAGTTAACCACAGATACGCAGTATTTT
NA,TRBJ2-1,TRBV5-6,NA,CASSLLTYNEQFF,TGTGCCAGCAGCTTGCTAACCTACAATGAGCAGTTCTTC
NA,TRBJ2-7,TRBV7-9,many,CASSPPSSYEQYF,TGTGCCAGCAGTCCCCCCAGCTCCTACGAGCAGTACTTC